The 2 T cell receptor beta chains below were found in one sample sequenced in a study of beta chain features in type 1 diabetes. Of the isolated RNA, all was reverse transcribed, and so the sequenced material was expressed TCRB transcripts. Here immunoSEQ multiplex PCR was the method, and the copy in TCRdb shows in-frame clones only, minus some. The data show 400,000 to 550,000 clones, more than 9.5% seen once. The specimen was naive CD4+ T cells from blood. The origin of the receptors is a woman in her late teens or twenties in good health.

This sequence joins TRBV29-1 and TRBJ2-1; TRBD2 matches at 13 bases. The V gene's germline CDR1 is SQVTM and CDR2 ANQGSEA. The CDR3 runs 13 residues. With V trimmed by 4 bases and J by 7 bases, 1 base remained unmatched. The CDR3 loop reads CSVVTSGRNEQFF. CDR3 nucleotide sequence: TGCAGCGTTGTGACTAGCGGGAGGAATGAGCAGTTCTTC.

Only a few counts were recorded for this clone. In nucleotides, the CDR3 is TGTGCCAGCAGTGACAGGGGATATGCCTACGAGCAGTACGTC. Its protein is CASSDRGYAYEQYV. The V gene is TRBV6-4, the J gene TRBJ2-7; D perhaps matches TRBD1 (5 bases). The CDR3 is 14 amino acids. Germline assignment: CDR1 MRHNA and CDR2 SNTAGT. Trimming cost V 2 bases and J 2 bases, with 10 bases left between them.